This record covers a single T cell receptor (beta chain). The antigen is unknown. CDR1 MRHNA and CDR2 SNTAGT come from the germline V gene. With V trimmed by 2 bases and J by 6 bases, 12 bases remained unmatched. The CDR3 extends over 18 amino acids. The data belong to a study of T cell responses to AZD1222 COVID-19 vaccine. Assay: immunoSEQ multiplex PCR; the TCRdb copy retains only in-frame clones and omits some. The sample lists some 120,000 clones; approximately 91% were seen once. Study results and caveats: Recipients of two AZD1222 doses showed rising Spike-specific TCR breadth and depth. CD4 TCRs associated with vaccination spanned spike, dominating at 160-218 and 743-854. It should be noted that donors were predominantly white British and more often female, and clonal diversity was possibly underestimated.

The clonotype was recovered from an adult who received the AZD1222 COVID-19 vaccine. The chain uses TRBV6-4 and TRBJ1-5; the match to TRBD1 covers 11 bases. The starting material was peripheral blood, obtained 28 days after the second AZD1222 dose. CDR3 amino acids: CASSDGDRGIKRGQPQHF. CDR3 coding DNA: TGTGCCAGCAGTGACGGGGACAGGGGGATCAAAAGGGGTCAGCCCCAGCATTTT.